A selection of T cell receptor beta chains follows, all from one sample in a study of metastatic and nonmetastatic thyroid tumors. Using MiXCR, TCRdb reanalyzed the PCR reads. This sample yields under 20,000 clones, of which around 17% are seen a single time; 18% belongs to the top ten. Specimen: blood. These receptors were taken from a male donor with papillary thyroid cancer or a benign thyroid nodule (not recorded which). Some clones in this sample may be carry-over from other donors' samples. CDR3s include the opening cysteine and the closing phenylalanine or tryptophan. The D gene is left open where the match is weak. The size of a clone is reported for some rows only, either as once, few or many, or as a class for expanded clones.

cdr3_aa: CASSSFGQGSTKGYTF
cdr3_nt: TGTGCCAGCAGTTCATTTGGACAGGGAAGTACTAAGGGCTACACCTTC
d_call: TRBD1
v_call: TRBV6-9
j_call: TRBJ1-2
clone_size: few

cdr3_aa: CASSQETTGLGNTIYF
cdr3_nt: TGCGCCAGCAGCCAAGAGACGACAGGGCTGGGAAACACCATATATTTT
d_call: TRBD1
v_call: TRBV4-1
j_call: TRBJ1-3
clone_size: NA

cdr3_aa: CASSILSGQGAEQYF
cdr3_nt: TGCGCCAGCAGCATCTTATCGGGACAGGGTGCCGAGCAGTACTTC
d_call: TRBD1
v_call: TRBV5-1
j_call: TRBJ2-7
clone_size: NA

cdr3_aa: CASSSGGRAIHEQYF
cdr3_nt: TGTGCCAGCAGCTCCGGCGGGAGGGCCATCCACGAGCAGTACTTC
d_call: TRBD2
v_call: TRBV11-2
j_call: TRBJ2-7
clone_size: medium-sized

cdr3_aa: CASSYSGLAEHEQFF
cdr3_nt: TGTGCCAGCAGTTACTCAGGACTAGCAGAGCATGAGCAGTTCTTC
d_call: TRBD2
v_call: TRBV6-5
j_call: TRBJ2-1
clone_size: many

cdr3_aa: CASTLTGGPNEQFF
cdr3_nt: TGTGCCAGTACCTTGACGGGAGGGCCTAATGAGCAGTTCTTC
d_call: TRBD2
v_call: TRBV19
j_call: TRBJ2-1
clone_size: many

cdr3_aa: CSATTGVGTEAFF
cdr3_nt: TGCAGTGCCACCACAGGGGTTGGCACTGAAGCTTTCTTT
d_call: TRBD1
v_call: TRBV20-1
j_call: TRBJ1-1
clone_size: many

cdr3_aa: CASSLLTTGGTGELFF
cdr3_nt: TGTGCCAGCAGTTTACTCACGACAGGGGGCACCGGGGAGCTGTTTTTT
d_call: TRBD1
v_call: TRBV27
j_call: TRBJ2-2
clone_size: many

cdr3_aa: CASSSGGGNYGYTF
cdr3_nt: TGTGCCAGCAGCTCGGGCGGGGGCAATTATGGCTACACCTTC
d_call: NA
v_call: TRBV9
j_call: TRBJ1-2
clone_size: many

cdr3_aa: CASSQAPTQDYGYTF
cdr3_nt: TGTGCCAGCAGCCAAGCGCCGACTCAAGACTATGGCTACACCTTC
d_call: NA
v_call: TRBV4-2
j_call: TRBJ1-2
clone_size: many

cdr3_aa: CASNVPGQGRRNTEAFF
cdr3_nt: TGTGCCAGCAACGTTCCGGGACAGGGGCGCCGGAACACTGAAGCTTTCTTT
d_call: TRBD1
v_call: TRBV12-3/TRBV12-4
j_call: TRBJ1-1
clone_size: many

cdr3_aa: CASSPRLAGIHEQYF
cdr3_nt: TGTGCCAGCAGCCCTCGACTAGCGGGAATCCACGAGCAGTACTTC
d_call: TRBD2
v_call: TRBV9
j_call: TRBJ2-7
clone_size: many

cdr3_aa: CSARVGRAYNEQFF
cdr3_nt: TGCAGTGCTAGAGTGGGGCGGGCCTACAATGAGCAGTTCTTC
d_call: NA
v_call: TRBV20-1
j_call: TRBJ2-1
clone_size: many

cdr3_aa: CASSLGRWTGARTGELFF
cdr3_nt: TGTGCCAGCAGCTTAGGCCGATGGACGGGGGCGCGTACCGGGGAGCTGTTTTTT
d_call: NA
v_call: TRBV7-9
j_call: TRBJ2-2
clone_size: many

cdr3_aa: CASSYRASSYNEQFF
cdr3_nt: TGTGCCAGCAGTTACCGGGCTAGCTCCTACAATGAGCAGTTCTTC
d_call: NA
v_call: TRBV6-2/TRBV6-3
j_call: TRBJ2-1
clone_size: many

cdr3_aa: CASFPRGSEAFF
cdr3_nt: TGTGCCAGCTTCCCAAGGGGTTCTGAAGCTTTCTTT
d_call: NA
v_call: TRBV28
j_call: TRBJ1-1
clone_size: few